This paragraph reports one T cell receptor (beta chain). Its cognate antigen has yet to be identified. Base-call qualities are not available, and no considerably larger clone is one nucleotide away. The sample originates from a study of blood T cell repertoires in COVID-19 (TCRdb year 2020). As for the study more broadly: Samples from collaborators originated in the United States, Italy and Spain and spanned both the acute and convalescent phases of COVID-19. The prospective study material was composed of cDNA or gDNA derived from T cells, B-cell-depleted T cells, or PBMCs. Deeply sampled blood TCRbeta repertoires from subjects exposed to, actively infected with, or recovered from COVID-19 were included in the dataset. The repertoires were made available in a free public database intended to serve as a resource for research on the immune response to SARS-CoV-2. The samples were drawn from the first 160 participants of the ongoing ImmuneRACE study and from some 1,300 subjects provided by 6 global collaborators. A de-identified subject ID, COVID-19 status, age in years and sex were almost always included in the sample metadata. Where available, HLA class I and class II types were obtained from metadata supplied by the sample provider rather than from assay-based typing. Summary of the overall study and its limitations: Clinical and demographic metadata were provided uncurated, with the amount varying by source and participant.

Each collaborating institution followed its own protocols to collect whole blood in K2EDTA tubes. Collaborator samples were shipped for TCRbeta analysis as frozen whole blood, isolated PBMCs, or DNA extracted from either sample type. Measured from the cysteine to the phenylalanine, the CDR3 is 16 residues long. The sequence is cut down to CDR3 DNA, 48 bases in frame from base 1. The germline V and J ends show losses of 5 bases and 7 bases respectively, and no gene match explains 17 bases of the junction. The germline V gene encodes CDR1 MDHEN and CDR2 SYDVKM. TCRbeta CDR3 regions were amplified from genomic DNA using the immunoSEQ Assay, a bias-controlled multiplex PCR. The study's processing was this. Within the assay, amplification of reference gene primers was used to estimate how many nucleated cells each sample contained. To quantify the absolute abundance of each unique TCRbeta CDR3 rearrangement, sequence reads were collapsed and filtered. Productive Simpson clonality was computed per sample as the square root of Simpson's diversity index over productive rearrangements. TCRdb holds this immuneACCESS table with in-frame rearrangements only. Some clones are missing; in checked studies, unresolved V genes explain under half, and the rest has no known cause. That table furnishes V, J and clone size, whereas the DNA furnished D and trimming. Here the sample has some 16,000 clones; 86% occur a single time. The top ten hold around half of the sample.

This TCR derives from a man in his sixties with acute or convalescent COVID-19. This chain joins TRBV28 to TRBJ2-7, with 7 junctional bases fitting TRBD1. The sequenced material came from peripheral blood. The CDR3 protein: CASSAHRGRPLREQYF. At the DNA level, the sequence is TGTGCCAGCAGTGCTCACAGGGGAAGGCCGTTGAGGGAGCAGTACTTC.